The 29 T cell receptor beta chains below were found in one sample sequenced in a study of blood T cells in healthy people across ages. Sample-barcoded 5' priming and a J-beta primer mix drove a second PCR of roughly 7 to 11 cycles. TCRdb reprocessed the 5' RACE reads with MiXCR, giving one entry per CDR3 protein. The sample holds fewer than 2 million distinct CDR3 sequences, approximately 40% seen once. Source material: blood. The origin of the receptors is a human donor in good health.

This clonotype was recorded at least ten times. This chain joins TRBV11-2 and TRBJ2-1; the match to TRBD2 covers 12 bases. This CDR3 has 15 amino acids. Looked up from germline, CDR1 is SGHAT and CDR2 is FQNNGV. Trimming removed 3 bases from V and 9 bases from J; junction bases left unmatched: 6. CDR3 nucleotides: TGTGCCAGCAGCTTCCTAGCGGGGGGGCGGAGTGAGCAGTTCTTC. Its protein is CASSFLAGGRSEQFF.

The CDR3 here is CASSQEMFGGITDTQYF. The CDR3 bases are TGTGCCAGCAGCCAAGAGATGTTCGGGGGGATCACAGATACGCAGTATTTT. The V and J genes are TRBV3-1 and TRBJ2-3; 7 positions match TRBD2. Germline V gene lookup returns CDR1 LGHDT and CDR2 YNNKEL (reference sequence). Trimming at V came to 0 bases and at J to 2 bases, leaving 8 bases not matched to a gene. The CDR3 length is 17 residues.

The genes are TRBV20-1 and TRBJ1-1, with D tentatively TRBD1 (5 bases). Looked up from germline, CDR1 is DFQATT and CDR2 is SNEGSKA (reference sequence). Between the trimmed V and J ends, which lost 6 bases and 7 bases, there was a span of 21 bases. The CDR3 loop spans 14 amino acids. CDR3 DNA: TGCAGTGCCGAGAAGGGGACCGGTACGGATGAAGCTTTCTTT. This gives the protein CSAEKGTGTDEAFF.

The chain uses TRBV6-1 and TRBJ2-1; 12 positions agree with TRBD2. Looked up from germline, CDR1 is MNHNS and CDR2 is SASEGT. V trimming: 6 bases; J trimming: 9 bases; junction bases outside the gene matches: 9. CDR3 length equals 15 residues. This chain's CDR3 is CASSDLAGGIFEQFF. CDR3 nucleotide sequence: TGTGCCAGCAGCGATCTAGCGGGGGGGATCTTTGAGCAGTTCTTC.

This clonotype was seen only a few times. The chain employs TRBV20-1 and TRBJ1-5; no firm D call. Germline loops: CDR1 DFQATT, CDR2 SNEGSKA (reference sequence). V gave up 4 bases and J gave up 7 bases, with 17 bases separating them. The CDR3 extends over 14 amino acids. CDR3 residues: CSATEGKGTQPQHF. In DNA, the CDR3 is TGCAGTGCTACGGAGGGAAAAGGTACCCAGCCCCAGCATTTT.

On this clonotype: One end of the junction does not line up with germline, which may come from a read error. The chain carries TRBV5-1 and TRBJ2-7, with D tentatively TRBD1 or TRBD2 (5 bases each). The CDR3 loop spans 15 amino acids. The germline CDR1 and CDR2 sequences are SGHRS and YFSETQ. DNA of the CDR3: TGCGCCAGCAGCTTGGCCCTGGGACGGGGTTACGGGCAGTACTTC. Its translation: CASSLALGRGYGQYF.

The chain is built from TRBV6-5 and TRBJ1-2; no reliable D call. Germline-derived CDR1 and CDR2 are MNHEY and SVGAGI. Trimming took 6 bases from V and 2 from J, leaving 16 bases between them. The CDR3 is 15 amino acids. CDR3 nucleotides: TGTGCCAGCAGGCTACCCGGACTCATCAACTATGGCTACACCTTC. It specifies CASRLPGLINYGYTF.

This clonotype appeared a single time. The chain is built from TRBV7-9 and TRBJ2-3; D uncertain. Germline V lookup: CDR1 SEHNR, CDR2 FQNEAQ (reference sequence). The CDR3 runs to 16 residues. V lost 1 base, J lost 0 bases, and 11 bases lay in between. The CDR3 DNA is TGTGCCAGCAGCTTAGTGGGTGAATCTAGCACAGATACGCAGTATTTT. It yields the protein CASSLVGESSTDTQYF.

This clonotype was seen a few times. This chain connects TRBV27 to TRBJ2-4; 8 bases match TRBD2. CDR1 and CDR2 from the germline V gene are MNHEY and SMNVEV (reference sequence). Trimming removed 4 bases from V and 0 bases from J; junction bases left unmatched: 5. This CDR3 comprises 16 residues. CDR3 DNA sequence: TGTGCCAGCAGTTCCTACGGGACTAGAGCCAAAAACATTCAGTACTTC. Encoded protein: CASSSYGTRAKNIQYF.

The CDR3 region has the DNA TGTGCCAGCAGGCCCGACATCCTGGTCACAGATACGCAGTATTTT. Translating gives CASRPDILVTDTQYF. The chain is built from TRBV11-2 and TRBJ2-3; D gene ambiguous. Trimming removed 6 bases from V and 2 bases from J, with 15 bases in between. The CDR3 runs to 15 residues. Germline lookup yields CDR1 SGHAT and CDR2 FQNNGV.

The chain has TRBV29-1 and TRBJ1-1; D gene uncertain. The germline V and J ends were trimmed by 6 bases and 3 bases, with 17 bases remaining between them. CDR3 length equals 14 residues. Germline lookup yields CDR1 SQVTM and CDR2 ANQGSEA. CDR3 nucleotides: TGCAGCGTAAGTGGAATCATGAGGGACACTGAAGCTTTCTTT. Amino acid sequence: CSVSGIMRDTEAFF.

This clonotype came up a few times. The rearrangement uses TRBV12-3 or TRBV12-4 and TRBJ2-5; a possible D gene is TRBD2 (6 bases). V lost 1 base, J lost 5 bases, and 14 bases lay in between. The CDR3 has 15 amino acids. Here the CDR3 reads CASSLGDSWRETQYF. The CDR3 DNA is TGTGCCAGCAGTTTAGGGGACTCCTGGAGGGAGACCCAGTACTTC.

The CDR3 here is CASSITDTTEAFF. The CDR3 coding sequence is TGTGCCAGCAGCATCACGGATACCACTGAAGCTTTCTTT. The chain carries TRBV7-3 and TRBJ1-1; no clear D. The germline V and J ends were trimmed by 5 bases and 4 bases, with 11 bases remaining between them. The germline V gene encodes CDR1 SGHTA and CDR2 FQGTGA. The CDR3 extends over 13 amino acids.

This clonotype was seen ten or more times. The rearrangement joins TRBV12-3 or TRBV12-4 to TRBJ2-2, with D unresolved. The length of the CDR3 is 13 residues. V shed 3 bases and J shed 3 bases, with 5 bases lying between them. This CDR3 is CASSLGYTGELFF. The CDR3 DNA sequence: TGTGCCAGCAGTTTGGGATACACCGGGGAGCTGTTTTTT.

As to this clonotype: This CDR3 is missing its conserved last phenylalanine or tryptophan, likely due to a read error. This chain uses TRBV4-3 with TRBJ1-6; 9 nucleotides match TRBD1. The CDR3 is 15 amino acids. CDR1 is LGHNA, CDR2 YSLEER, per germline. The V gene end was trimmed by 3 bases and the J gene end by 7 bases; junction bases not matched to a gene: 4. DNA for the CDR3: TGCGCCAGCAGCCAGCTGACAGGGGGAAATTCACCCCTCCACTTG. Its translation is CASSQLTGGNSPLHL.

This chain joins TRBV12-3 or TRBV12-4 and TRBJ1-1; TRBD1 is a possible D gene (5 bases). V dropped 10 bases and J dropped 5 bases, with 20 bases sitting between them. The CDR3 is made up of 14 amino acids. DNA for the CDR3: TGTGCCAATATCCTCCGGGGTCAGGGTACTGAAGCTTTCTTT. This gives the protein CANILRGQGTEAFF.

The chain carries TRBV28 and TRBJ2-7, with D perhaps TRBD2 (6 bases). This CDR3 has 15 residues. CDR1 MDHEN and CDR2 SYDVKM come from the germline V gene. V lost 6 bases and J lost 2, with 17 bases in between. Written as DNA, the CDR3 is TGTGCCAGCAGGACCGGGGGAACGGGGACCTACGAGCAGTACTTC. This encodes CASRTGGTGTYEQYF.

The rearrangement joins TRBV5-1 to TRBJ2-2; D unclear. The germline CDR1 and CDR2 sequences are SGHRS and YFSETQ. The CDR3 length is 14 residues. Trimming cost V 5 bases and J 4 bases, with 12 bases left between them. For the CDR3, the DNA is TGCGCCAGCAGTCCCAAGTCCACCACCGGGGAGCTGTTTTTT. Encoded protein: CASSPKSTTGELFF.

The chain joins TRBV21-1 to TRBJ2-5; the table assigns TRBD1, which was not confirmed against the DNA. TRBV21-1 is marked as a pseudogene. CDR3 length: 12 amino acids. In nucleotides, the CDR3 is TGTGCCAGCAGCAAGGGGCAGCCCTGCCAGTACTTC. Translation: CASSKGQPCQYF.

This clonotype is a singleton in its sample. The chain has TRBV7-2 and TRBJ2-7; 7 nucleotides align to TRBD2. This CDR3 spans 16 amino acids. In germline, CDR1 is SGHTA, CDR2 FQGNSA. V lost 8 bases, J lost 3 bases, and 16 bases stayed unmatched. As DNA, the CDR3 is TGTGCCAGCGCGGGGGACTCTACCCTTTTGGGCTACGAGCAGTACTTC. It translates to CASAGDSTLLGYEQYF.

This sequence joins TRBV6-6 and TRBJ2-6; D is unresolved. The CDR3 has 13 amino acids. V was clipped by 2 bases and J by 10 bases, with 9 bases between them. Germline CDR1 and CDR2: MNHNY and SVGAGI (reference sequence). The DNA of the CDR3 is TGTGCCAGCAGTTACGAGTCCCAGAACGTCCTGACTTTC. Translated, it gives CASSYESQNVLTF.

V gene TRBV6-2 or TRBV6-3 combines with J gene TRBJ2-7; 9 positions match TRBD1. The J call is in doubt because the DNA end fits TRBJ2-4 better. This CDR3 is built from 15 residues. Germline lookup yields CDR1 MNHEY and CDR2 SVGEGT. The CDR3 is CASRVGQGSKNIQYF. The CDR3 DNA reads as TGTGCCAGCAGGGTGGGACAGGGTTCCAAAAACATTCAGTACTTC.

This clonotype came up once. This chain joins TRBV20-1 and TRBJ1-4, with D possibly TRBD1 on 6 matching bases. From germline, CDR1 is DFQATT and CDR2 SNEGSKA (reference sequence). CDR3 length: 20 residues. The V end was cut by 6 bases, the J end by 2 bases, with 31 bases between. CDR3 residues: CSAQKDAGGSLFDTNEKLFF. The CDR3 DNA sequence: TGCAGTGCACAGAAGGACGCGGGGGGCAGTTTATTCGATACTAATGAAAAACTGTTTTTT.

As concerns this clonotype: One junction end does not reproduce the germline sequence, and a read error may be involved. This chain connects TRBV16 to TRBJ2-1, with TRBD2 identical over 9 bases. CDR3 length equals 16 residues. From germline, CDR1 is KGHSY and CDR2 FQNENV. CDR3 in amino acids: CTSSQSRLAAYNEQFF. CDR3 nucleotides: TGTACCAGCAGCCAATCTAGACTAGCGGCCTACAATGAGCAGTTCTTC. Full variable domain (outside the CDR3, taken from reference TRBV16 and TRBJ2-1): GEEVAQTPKHLVRGEGQKAKLYCAPIKGHSYVFWYQQVLKNEFKFLISFQNENVFDETGMPKERFSAKCLPNSPCSLEIQATKLEDSAVYFCTSSQSRLAAYNEQFFGPGTRLTVL.

V gene TRBV6-2 or TRBV6-3 combines with J gene TRBJ2-3; 7 bases fit TRBD2. V was pared by 2 bases and J by 1 base, with 3 bases of the junction left unmatched. The CDR3 loop spans 15 amino acids. CDR1 and CDR2 from the germline V gene are MNHEY and SVGEGT. CDR3 region: CASSYRLARTDTQYF. CDR3 coding DNA: TGTGCCAGCAGTTACCGACTAGCTCGCACAGATACGCAGTATTTT.

This clonotype was seen only once. For the CDR3, the DNA is TGTGCCTGGAGTCCGAGGACAGGGGGCGGGAAACTGTTTTTT. It is translated as CAWSPRTGGGKLFF. The rearrangement links TRBV30 to TRBJ1-4; TRBD1 aligns across 11 bases. The CDR3 covers 14 residues. Germline CDR1 reads GTSNPN; CDR2 reads SVGIG (reference sequence). Trimming took 2 bases from V and 11 from J; bases not matched to a gene: 7.

V and J are TRBV5-5 and TRBJ2-5, with 8 positions matching TRBD2. Germline V gene data show CDR1 as SGHKS and CDR2 as YYEKEE (reference sequence). The V segment lost 4 bases and the J segment 4 bases; nucleotides outside the gene matches: 9. The CDR3 runs 15 residues. For the CDR3, the DNA is TGTGCCAGCAGCCCCGGGGGGGGAGTTGGAGAGACCCAGTACTTC. It specifies CASSPGGGVGETQYF. Based on the CDR3 plus reference TRBV5-5 and TRBJ2-5, the full variable domain is DAGVTQSPTHLIKTRGQQVTLRCSPISGHKSVSWYQQVLGQGPQFIFQYYEKEERGRGNFPDRFSARQFPNYSSELNVNALLLGDSALYLCASSPGGGVGETQYFGPGTRLLVL.

The rearrangement uses TRBV6-2 or TRBV6-3 and TRBJ1-5; TRBD1 is a possible D gene (6 bases). V was trimmed by 2 bases and J by 7 bases, leaving 12 bases between them. Germline V CDR1 and CDR2: MNHEY, SVGEGT. The CDR3 contains 14 residues. This CDR3 is CASSYGGGRQPQHF. CDR3 bases: TGTGCCAGCAGTTACGGCGGGGGCCGACAGCCCCAGCATTTT.

The chain joins TRBV7-9 to TRBJ2-3; D is ambiguous. CDR1 is SEHNR, CDR2 FQNEAQ, per germline (reference sequence). Trimming took off 6 bases at V and 2 bases at J, with 6 bases between the two ends. This CDR3 is built from 12 residues. CDR3 nucleotide sequence: TGTGCCAGCAGTGTTTTCACAGATACGCAGTATTTT. It codes for CASSVFTDTQYF.